One sample yielded the 11 T cell receptor beta chains listed below, sequenced in a study of T-cell reconstitution after alpha-beta-depleted transplantation in children. Researchers prepared the TCRbeta library using unique molecular identifiers, the study reports. One entry per CDR3 protein results from TCRdb running MiXCR on the PCR reads. The sample carries around 410,000 distinct CDR3 sequences, about 11% recorded once. The sample in question was PBMCs from the stem cell graft donor, obtained from the stem cell graft. The receptors here all came from a human donor who donated a stem cell graft to a child with acute myeloid leukemia.

The V gene is TRBV6-2 or TRBV6-3, the J gene TRBJ2-7, with 14 bases lining up with TRBD2. Germline V gene data show CDR1 as MNHEY and CDR2 as SVGEGT. The CDR3 extends over 16 amino acids. V was pared by 2 bases and J by 5 bases, with 5 bases of the junction left unmatched. This CDR3 is CASSYARTSGRHEQYF. Written as DNA, the CDR3 is TGTGCCAGCAGTTACGCTCGGACTAGCGGGAGGCACGAGCAGTACTTC.

This clonotype was seen only a few times. This chain uses TRBV3-1 with TRBJ2-2, with D possibly being TRBD2 (5 bases). The CDR3 has 17 amino acids. The V end was cut by 5 bases, the J end by 1 base, with 17 bases between. Germline V CDR1 and CDR2: LGHDT, YNNKEL (reference sequence). CDR3: CASSGMGAGKNTGELFF. The CDR3 DNA reads TGTGCCAGCAGCGGAATGGGAGCCGGGAAGAACACCGGGGAGCTGTTTTTT.

Only a few counts were recorded for this clonotype. V is TRBV5-1 and J is TRBJ2-6, with 8 bases fitting TRBD1. There are 16 residues in the CDR3. The V segment lost 0 bases and the J segment 2 bases; nucleotides outside the gene matches: 1. Germline V CDR1 and CDR2: SGHRS, YFSETQ. The CDR3 coding sequence is TGCGCCAGCAGCTTGGAGACAGGGGCTGGGGCCAACGTCCTGACTTTC. As protein: CASSLETGAGANVLTF.

In this sample, this clonotype turned up many times. The chain recombines TRBV9 with TRBJ2-7, with TRBD2 matching 7 bases. Trimming cost V 0 bases and J 4 bases; bases outside gene matches: 13. The CDR3 contains 17 residues. The germline CDR1 and CDR2 sequences are SGDLS and YYNGEE. The chain's CDR3 is CASSVGNSAGRLYEQYF. DNA for the CDR3: TGTGCCAGCAGCGTAGGAAACTCAGCGGGACGGTTATACGAGCAGTACTTC.

V usage is TRBV29-1 and J usage is TRBJ1-1, with a tentative D call TRBD1 (6 bases). The CDR3 contains 12 residues. V was cut by 6 bases and J by 6 bases, with 14 bases left in between. CDR1 SQVTM and CDR2 ANQGSEA come from the germline V gene. This chain's CDR3 is CSVKTGFPEAFF. CDR3 nucleotide sequence: TGCAGCGTAAAAACAGGGTTTCCTGAAGCTTTCTTT. Together with reference TRBV29-1 and TRBJ1-1, the CDR3 gives the full variable domain: SAVISQKPSRDICQRGTSLTIQCQVDSQVTMMFWYRQQPGQSLTLIATANQGSEATYESGFVIDKFPISRPNLTFSTLTVSNMSPEDSSIYLCSVKTGFPEAFFGQGTRLTVV.

This clonotype was observed a few times. This chain connects TRBV7-3 to TRBJ2-4; TRBD2 agrees at 8 bases. The CDR3 is made up of 18 amino acids. The V segment lost 5 bases and the J segment 9 bases; nucleotides outside the gene matches: 21. Germline V lookup: CDR1 SGHTA, CDR2 FQGTGA. The CDR3 nucleotides read TGTGCCAGCAGCCCGGGCTCGGCGGGGGGCGCAAGTTCGGGCATTCAGTACTTC. Translation: CASSPGSAGGASSGIQYF. The variable domain in full, completed from reference TRBV7-3 and TRBJ2-4, reads GAGVSQTPSNKVTEKGKYVELRCDPISGHTALYWYRQSLGQGPEFLIYFQGTGAADDSGLPNDRFFAVRPEGSVSTLKIQRTERGDSAVYLCASSPGSAGGASSGIQYFGAGTRLSVL.

This clonotype was counted a few times. This rearrangement joins TRBV7-9 to TRBJ2-2; 8 bases agree with TRBD1. This CDR3 has 15 amino acids. Looked up from germline, CDR1 is SEHNR and CDR2 is FQNEAQ (reference sequence). Trimming cost V 5 bases and J 5 bases; bases outside gene matches: 7. CDR3 amino acids: CASSPQGAETGELFF. The CDR3, as DNA: TGTGCCAGCAGCCCCCAGGGGGCGGAAACCGGGGAGCTGTTTTTT.

This clonotype was recorded many times. Here the CDR3 DNA reads TGTGCCAGTACCCTAAGCGCAGGGGCGCCAGATACGCAGTATTTT. Translating it yields CASTLSAGAPDTQYF. The rearrangement joins TRBV19 to TRBJ2-3, with D possibly matching TRBD1 (6 bases). Germline V gives CDR1 LNHDA, CDR2 SQIVND (reference sequence). The ends were cut back, 7 bases at V and 4 bases at J, with 18 bases in the middle. There are 15 residues in the CDR3.

The chain has TRBV18 and TRBJ2-1; D is unclear. Trimming cost V 2 bases and J 2 bases, with 13 bases left between them. Germline assignment: CDR1 KGHSH and CDR2 LQKENI. CDR3 size: 16 residues. DNA for the CDR3: TGTGCCAGCTCACCAAAAGTGGCGAGAGCCTACAATGAGCAGTTCTTC. Translated: CASSPKVARAYNEQFF.

The chain has TRBV12-3 or TRBV12-4 and TRBJ2-3; 8 bases are a match to TRBD2. The length of the CDR3 is 15 residues. With V trimmed by 7 bases and J by 0 bases, 6 bases remained unmatched. The CDR3 bases are TGTGCCAGCACCGGCGGGGGGACCAGCACAGATACGCAGTATTTT. It specifies CASTGGGTSTDTQYF.

V usage is TRBV6-2 or TRBV6-3 and J usage is TRBJ1-5; the D gene is possibly TRBD1 (5 bases). Germline values: CDR1 MNHEY, CDR2 SVGEGT. The V and J ends lost 2 bases and 6 bases respectively, with 14 bases between them. The CDR3 length is 15 residues. CDR3 region: CASSYGGDGSQPQHF. The CDR3 DNA reads TGTGCCAGCAGTTACGGGGGGGATGGAAGTCAGCCCCAGCATTTT.